This TCR beta chain appears in the sequencing data of a study of T cells in Graves' hyperthyroidism and ophthalmopathy. About this clonotype itself: No antigen is known for it.

Study results and limitations: The model predicted ophthalmopathy a median roughly 6.3 months before onset. Ophthalmopathy was separated from stable hyperthyroidism by a 13 V-J model. Also found in blood were most expanded thyroid clonotypes above 0.001.

9.5 to 10 ml fresh peripheral blood yielded the PBMCs. The TCR beta CDR3 regions underwent amplification using RNA transcripts as the source. TCR CDR3 regions were first amplified by RT-PCR with HTBI primers. One entry per CDR3 protein, called by TCRdb with MiXCR from the multiplex PCR reads. The sample carries some 740,000 distinct CDR3 sequences, 11% to 15% recorded once. Germline CDR1 is MNHEY and CDR2 is SVGEGT. The V and J ends lost 2 bases and 4 bases, in that order; junction bases with no gene match: 3. The CDR3 has 14 residues. Sequenced sample: blood. The receptor comes from a woman aged 18-29 years with Graves' hyperthyroidism. The chain carries TRBV6-2 or TRBV6-3 and TRBJ2-7; 9 bases fit TRBD1. The CDR3 DNA is TGTGCCAGCAGTTACGCGGACAGGGGTTACGAGCAGTACTTC. Encoded protein: CASSYADRGYEQYF.